This T cell receptor (beta chain) was identified in a study of T cells after yellow fever vaccination (dated by TCRdb to the late 2010s). About the investigation overall: The SMART-Seq v4 Ultra Low Input RNA kit was used to prepare libraries from fractions with low cell numbers. To follow T-cell clones before and after both primary and booster YFV17D yellow fever vaccination, bulk TCR alpha and beta repertoires underwent longitudinal sequencing. Two healthy male donors, one aged 18 to 30 and one aged 30 to 40 years, were included in the cohort. Blood samples were taken at several timepoints before and after primary and secondary immunization, and bulk PBMC replicates and cell subsets were isolated. Broader findings and caveats from the paper: A small fraction of clonotypes showed up in both the CD4 and CD8 compartments, probably as a result of convergent recombination. FACS-sorted repertoires could contain abundant contaminating clonotypes from the bulk population, so computational filtering was required. The secondary T-cell response was weaker than the primary response but faster, peaking on day 5 instead of day 15. Only two donors were included in the study, so the extent to which the findings can be generalized is limited. After the booster, most of the clones that had expanded following primary vaccination were detected again (roughly 96% of CD4 and roughly nine tenths of CD8), which suggests that memory was broadly maintained.

From the cysteine up to the phenylalanine, the CDR3 has a length of 14 residues. Only the CDR3 DNA stays, 42 bases, in frame from base 1. Relative to germline, V is 0 bases shorter and J is 7 bases shorter, with 10 bases between their ends. CDR1 and CDR2 are drawn from the germline V gene (reference sequence): MNHEY, SMNVEV. Notes on this clonotype: Its antigen is still unknown. No much larger clonotype is one base removed from it; base qualities were not supplied.

According to the study, the label for this sample's treatment or condition signals: live attenuated yellow fever vaccine strain. A standard Ficoll-Paque protocol was used to isolate PBMCs from peripheral blood. CD4 and CD8 T-cell fractions were isolated with Dynabeads CD4 and CD8 positive selection kits. RNA was extracted with TriZol from bulk PBMCs, CD4 and CD8 fractions, and dextramer-positive and dextramer-negative fractions. Synthesis of TCR cDNA relied on 5'RACE template switching, a step that introduced a universal primer site along with unique molecular identifiers. cDNA synthesis was primed from both the TCR alpha and TCR beta constant segments. Library amplification involved two PCR steps, and the second step added sample barcodes and sequencing adapters. Libraries were sequenced on Illumina HiSeq 2500 (2x100 bp) or NovaSeq (2x150 bp). The source study handled its data this way. Reads were demultiplexed and collapsed into UMI consensus sequences with MIGEC, and V(D)J alignment was performed with MiXCR. Clonotypes responding to the vaccine were identified with edgeR on replicate PBMC samples, with the criteria of FDR below 0.01 and a log2 fold change above 5 up to day 15. Bulk clonotypes were assigned CD4 or CD8 identity according to which sequenced CD4 or CD8 repertoire held them at higher abundance. TCRdb took the public reads, trimmed them with fastp at Q25, ran MiXCR for clone calling and kept in-frame beta chains. Every distinct CDR3 protein forms one entry, paired with its most common genes and DNA. The V and J calls and clone size come from TCRdb's table, not from the authors' own analysis. The sample table holds 200,000 or so distinct CDR3 sequences, of which about 7% were seen once. The ten largest clones take up 1% to 1.2% of the sample.

The sequencing here drew on CD4+ T cells sorted from PBMCs, taken on the day of the yellow fever booster vaccination. This clonotype originated in a man aged 25-40 years who received the YFV17D yellow fever vaccine. The rearrangement combines TRBV27 with TRBJ2-1, with a weak D call of TRBD1 (5 bases match). The CDR3 has the sequence CASSLSTVTNEQFF. The DNA reads TGTGCCAGCAGTTTATCGACAGTAACAAATGAGCAGTTCTTC.